The 19 T cell receptor beta chains listed next were all sequenced from one sample in a study of blood T cells in healthy people across ages. Then a second PCR, running roughly 6 to 12 cycles, was carried out with a sample-barcoded 5' primer and a J-beta primer mix. Via MiXCR, TCRdb re-called the 5' RACE reads, giving one row per CDR3 protein. The table includes under 850,000 distinct CDR3 sequences, about 36% detected once. The sequenced sample consisted of blood. These receptors were obtained from a man between 18 and 35 years old in good health.

This clonotype was detected once. This may be a read error: a much more frequent sequence differs by one nucleotide. V and J are TRBV7-2 and TRBJ2-1, with a weak D call TRBD2 (6 bases). Germline V CDR1 and CDR2: SGHTA, FQGNSA. The CDR3 totals 14 residues. V dropped 5 bases and J dropped 7 bases, with 15 bases sitting between them. The CDR3 loop reads CASSDNTGGNEQFF. As DNA, the CDR3 is TGTGCCAGCAGCGATAATACTGGAGGGAATGAGCAGTTCTTC.

This clonotype was detected only a few times. The chain links TRBV6-5 to TRBJ2-3, with a weak D call TRBD2 (5 bases). The V end was cut by 0 bases, the J end by 4 bases, with 14 bases between. This CDR3 has 16 amino acids. Germline V gives CDR1 MNHEY, CDR2 SVGAGI. The CDR3 coding sequence is TGTGCCAGCAGTTACTCGCCGGCCGAGGGCGCAGATACGCAGTATTTT. Its protein is CASSYSPAEGADTQYF.

This clonotype was detected only once. The junction departs from the called germline gene at one end, perhaps through a read error. V gene TRBV6-1 combines with J gene TRBJ2-1; tentative D call: TRBD2 (6 bases). The germline V gene encodes CDR1 MNHNS and CDR2 SASEGT. This CDR3 has 16 amino acids. CDR3 sequence: CAGSEARGCAYNEQFF. Here the CDR3 DNA reads TGTGCCGGCAGTGAAGCGCGGGGCTGTGCCTACAATGAGCAGTTCTTC.

A single count supports this clonotype. The chain recombines TRBV7-2 with TRBJ1-1, with unresolved D. Germline lookup yields CDR1 SGHTA and CDR2 FQGNSA. The CDR3 length is 14 residues. The germline V and J ends were trimmed by 1 base and 6 bases, with 12 bases remaining between them. CDR3 nucleotide sequence: TGTGCCAGCAGCTTAGGGCGGGGTGGAGCTGAAGCTTTCTTT. This gives the protein CASSLGRGGAEAFF.

The V and J genes are TRBV4-3 and TRBJ1-2, with a tentative D call TRBD1 (5 bases). CDR3 length: 14 residues. V lost 7 bases and J 3 bases, leaving 15 bases between the germline ends. Germline V gives CDR1 LGHNA, CDR2 YSLEER. In nucleotides, the CDR3 is TGCGCCAGCAACTCGCACGTGACAGACTATGGCTACACCTTC. Residues: CASNSHVTDYGYTF.

In the case of this clonotype: The junction does not match germline at one end; this may be a read error. The chain is built from TRBV6-2 or TRBV6-3 and TRBJ2-1, with D maybe TRBD2 (7 bases). Germline loops: CDR1 MNHEY, CDR2 SVGEGT. This CDR3 spans 17 amino acids. The CDR3 DNA is TGTGTCAGCAGTTGGACCTATCGGGGGGCAGGGTTAGGGGAGCAGTTCTTC. As protein: CVSSWTYRGAGLGEQFF.

This chain connects TRBV7-9 to TRBJ2-3; possibly TRBD2 for D (5 bases). CDR1 is SEHNR and CDR2 is FQNEAQ in the germline V gene (reference sequence). Trimming cost V 3 bases and J 2 bases, with 15 bases left between them. The CDR3 covers 16 residues. CDR3 protein: CASSLVAGYTTDTQYF. In DNA, the CDR3 is TGTGCCAGCAGCTTGGTTGCGGGTTACACCACAGATACGCAGTATTTT.

Ten or more counts support this clonotype. The chain joins TRBV2 to TRBJ2-5; D gene unclear. The CDR3 totals 12 residues. V was cut by 6 bases and J by 4 bases, with 9 bases left in between. The germline V gene encodes CDR1 SNHLY and CDR2 FYNNEI. The CDR3 here is CASRKEPETQYF. CDR3 DNA: TGTGCCAGCAGAAAAGAACCAGAGACCCAGTACTTC.

The chain has TRBV27 and TRBJ1-5, with 10 bases lining up with TRBD1. The germline CDR1 and CDR2 sequences are MNHEY and SMNVEV (reference sequence). V gave up 0 bases and J gave up 6 bases; unmatched junction bases: 5. The CDR3 is made up of 16 amino acids. The CDR3 protein is CASSLSRTGGGQPQHF. The CDR3 DNA reads TGTGCCAGCAGTTTATCTCGGACAGGGGGAGGTCAGCCCCAGCATTTT.

This clonotype appeared a few times. The gene calls are TRBV7-2 and TRBJ1-4; TRBD1 matches 7 bases. V dropped 2 bases and J dropped 5; count of bases not matched to a gene: 8. The CDR3 is made up of 16 amino acids. CDR1 is SGHTA and CDR2 is FQGNSA in the germline V gene. CDR3 sequence: CASSLNRGLINEKLFF. Here the CDR3 DNA reads TGTGCCAGCAGCTTAAACAGGGGCCTAATCAATGAAAAACTGTTTTTT.

This clonotype turned up a few times. The chain joins TRBV5-6 to TRBJ1-5, with 7 bases matching TRBD1. Trimming took 4 bases from V and 3 from J; bases not matched to a gene: 13. Germline V gene sequence: CDR1 SGHDT, CDR2 YYEEEE. The length of the CDR3 is 17 residues. The CDR3 spells CASSRQGGRLYNQPQHF. Written as DNA, the CDR3 is TGTGCCAGCAGCAGACAGGGTGGGAGGCTCTACAATCAGCCCCAGCATTTT.

The rearrangement joins TRBV6-5 to TRBJ2-1, with D possibly matching TRBD2 (5 bases). The CDR3 loop spans 15 amino acids. CDR1 MNHEY and CDR2 SVGAGI come from the germline V gene. The V gene lost 5 bases and the J gene lost 2 bases, with 13 bases spanning the gap. The CDR3: CASSVASSAYNEQFF. In DNA form, the CDR3 reads TGTGCCAGCAGTGTAGCTAGTAGCGCCTACAATGAGCAGTTCTTC.

This clonotype was observed a handful of times. The chain couples TRBV5-6 to TRBJ2-1; D ambiguous. This CDR3 has 14 residues. Between the trimmed V and J ends, which lost 0 bases and 10 bases, there was a span of 14 bases. Germline CDR1 and CDR2: SGHDT and YYEEEE. The CDR3 DNA reads as TGTGCCAGCAGCTTGGCTCAGGCCCTGGGGGAGCAGTTCTTC. Encoded protein: CASSLAQALGEQFF.

The table lists this clonotype with a few counts. The V and J genes are TRBV4-1 and TRBJ2-3; 13 nucleotides match TRBD2. The junction had 2 bases not matched to a gene; V was cut back by 1 base and J by 1 base. This CDR3 is built from 17 residues. The germline CDR1 and CDR2 sequences are MGHRA and YSYEKL. The CDR3 here is CASSQVGTSGGTDTQYF. CDR3 nucleotides: TGCGCCAGCAGCCAAGTGGGGACTAGCGGGGGCACAGATACGCAGTATTTT.

Of note for this clonotype: At one end the junction does not follow the germline gene, possibly because of a read error. The chain uses TRBV20-1 and TRBJ1-5, with D maybe TRBD1 (5 bases). The germline gives CDR1 DFQATT, CDR2 SNEGSKA (reference sequence). The CDR3 totals 15 residues. CDR3 sequence: CSARWGGMGKQPQHF. CDR3 bases: TGCAGTGCTAGGTGGGGGGGGATGGGCAAGCAGCCCCAGCATTTT.

The sample holds a few counts of this clonotype. In DNA, the CDR3 is TGCAGTGCTAGAGGTTTAGCTAGCCCCTACGAGCAGTACTTC. Protein sequence: CSARGLASPYEQYF. V is TRBV20-1 and J is TRBJ2-7; weak D call: TRBD2 (5 bases). This CDR3 region has 14 residues. The V end was cut by 1 base, the J end by 2 bases, with 12 bases between. Germline V lookup: CDR1 DFQATT, CDR2 SNEGSKA (reference sequence).

The chain combines TRBV25-1 with TRBJ1-2, with 8 bases lining up with TRBD1. Germline CDR1 reads MGHDK; CDR2 reads SYGVNS. V was clipped by 7 bases and J by 6 bases; unmatched bases: 4. The CDR3 is 12 amino acids. CDR3 sequence reads: CASNRGDNGYTF. CDR3 nucleotide sequence: TGTGCCAGCAACAGGGGGGACAATGGCTACACCTTC.

The V call is TRBV20-1, the J call TRBJ1-4, with D hard to call. V was shortened by 2 bases and J by 0 bases, with 13 bases between the two germline ends. The CDR3 is 16 residues long. CDR1 and CDR2 from the germline V gene are DFQATT and SNEGSKA (reference sequence). The CDR3 loop reads CSARLAQSATNEKLFF. In DNA form, the CDR3 reads TGCAGTGCTAGATTGGCTCAGTCAGCAACTAATGAAAAACTGTTTTTT.

This clonotype occurred a few times. This rearrangement joins TRBV20-1 to TRBJ2-7; no firm D call. The CDR3 is 14 amino acids. The germline V gene has CDR1 DFQATT and CDR2 SNEGSKA (reference sequence). V was cut by 0 bases and J by 3 bases, with 12 bases left in between. The CDR3 loop reads CSARDLDKGYEQYF. For the CDR3, the DNA is TGCAGTGCTAGAGATCTAGACAAGGGCTACGAGCAGTACTTC.